This TCR beta chain stems from a study of glioma-infiltrating T cells. J lost 4 bases, V lost 8 bases, and 10 bases had no gene match. The CDR3 spans 14 residues. CDR1 is MNHEY, CDR2 SMNVEV, per germline (reference sequence). The iRepertoire nested amplicon-rescue multiplex PCR amplified TCR alpha and beta CDR3s from RNA. For one-step reverse transcription and amplification, about 90-400 ng of tissue mRNA or PBMC total RNA was used. One entry per CDR3 protein, called by TCRdb with MiXCR from the multiplex PCR reads. The sample includes around 350,000 distinct CDR3 sequences, 41% of them seen just once.

J is TRBJ2-7 and V is TRBV27; TRBD2 aligns across 8 bases. The source material was glioma tissue, nonneoplastic brain tissue, or PBMCs (not recorded which). The source is a human donor with low-grade glioma or glioblastoma, undergoing nonglioma brain surgery, or in good health (not recorded which). Here the CDR3 DNA reads TGTGCCAGCGGTTATAGTACTAGCGGATACGAGCAGTACTTC. Protein sequence: CASGYSTSGYEQYF.